The clone carrying this T cell receptor (beta chain) was observed a handful of times. MiXCR was run by TCRdb on the RT-PCR reads, yielding one entry per CDR3 protein. The sample includes roughly 620,000 distinct CDR3 sequences, around 10% of them seen just once. Germline V gene lookup returns CDR1 ENHRY and CDR2 SYGVKD. CDR3 length: 17 residues. Trimming took off 3 bases at V and 5 bases at J, with 22 bases between the two ends. This entry belongs to a study of response to subunit inactivated influenza vaccine. These data also featured in a second study, about T cells expressing NK-cell markers. Per that study: With UMIs, 5'RACE template switching was used to make TCR beta cDNA. Underlying the TCR beta repertoires were sorted CD3+CD56+NKG2C+, CD3+CD56+NKG2C- and CD3+CD56-NKG2C+ T cells. For several experiments, T cell sorting was restricted to the alpha-beta TCR population by means of an anti-gamma-delta TCR antibody. For six donors, the dominant NKG2C+ clonotypes made up about 1.0-7.5% of their CD8+ T cells. Several donors likewise had their CD3+CD56-NKG2C+ fraction led by these clonotypes.

The source of this sequence is a man between 50 and 59 years old who received an inactivated influenza vaccine. Sequencing used PBMCs from blood, obtained on the day of vaccination. The chain carries TRBV10-3 and TRBJ1-1; D possibly corresponds to TRBD1 (5 bases). The CDR3, as DNA: TGTGCCATCAGTGATCCCAAGATCGGGGTAAGGGGTACTGAAGCTTTCTTT. It yields the protein CAISDPKIGVRGTEAFF.